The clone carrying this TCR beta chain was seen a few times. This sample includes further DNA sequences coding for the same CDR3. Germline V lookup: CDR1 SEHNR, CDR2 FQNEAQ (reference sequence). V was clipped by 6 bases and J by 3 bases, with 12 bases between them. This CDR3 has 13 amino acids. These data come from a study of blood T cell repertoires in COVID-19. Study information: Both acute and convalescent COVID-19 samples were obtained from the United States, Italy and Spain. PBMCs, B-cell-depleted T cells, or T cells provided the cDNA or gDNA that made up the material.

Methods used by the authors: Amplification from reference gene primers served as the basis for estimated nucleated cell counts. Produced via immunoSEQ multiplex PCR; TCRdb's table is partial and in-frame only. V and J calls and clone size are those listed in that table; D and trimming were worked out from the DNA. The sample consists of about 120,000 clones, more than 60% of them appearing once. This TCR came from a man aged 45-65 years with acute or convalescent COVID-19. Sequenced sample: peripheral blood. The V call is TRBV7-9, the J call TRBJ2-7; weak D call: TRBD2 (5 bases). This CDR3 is CASSEGSLYEQYF. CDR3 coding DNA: TGTGCCAGCAGTGAGGGCAGCCTCTACGAGCAGTACTTC.